This T cell receptor beta chain was identified in a study of glioma-infiltrating T cells. Study observations and caveats: Tissue and blood shared very few CDR3 sequences. Gliomas, especially low-grade, showed above-expected tissue-blood divergence; non-neoplastic patients showed below.

Using RNA template, CDR3s of TCR alpha and beta were amplified with iRepertoire arm-PCR. Tissue mRNA or PBMC total RNA, roughly 90-450 ng, went into one-step reverse transcription and amplification. Via MiXCR, TCRdb re-called the multiplex PCR reads, giving one row per CDR3 protein. The sample carries around 140,000 distinct CDR3 sequences, roughly two fifths recorded once. This clonotype turned up a few times. Its matching antigen is unknown. The V gene's germline CDR1 is MDHEN and CDR2 SYDVKM. Between the trimmed V and J ends, which lost 2 bases and 5 bases, there was a span of 6 bases. The CDR3 consists of 12 residues.

Input material: glioma tissue, nonneoplastic brain tissue, or PBMCs (not recorded which). This sequence originates from a human donor with low-grade glioma or glioblastoma, undergoing nonglioma brain surgery, or in good health (not recorded which). This chain joins TRBV28 and TRBJ1-1; D gene uncertain. The CDR3 region is CASSLRYTEAFF. DNA of the CDR3: TGTGCCAGCAGTTTAAGGTATACTGAAGCTTTCTTT.